The subject of this entry is one T cell receptor (beta chain). Individuals drawn from 24 US areas were about 18 to 95 years old. Cohort 3 recovery required two negative PCRs, clearance, or symptom resolution. This sample was included in a study of blood T cell repertoires in COVID-19. The CDR3 covers 14 residues. In germline, CDR1 is SNHLY, CDR2 FYNNEI. V was clipped by 3 bases and J by 5 bases, with 13 bases between them. Source study methods: Amplification of reference gene primers provided the estimated nucleated cell counts. Assay used: immunoSEQ multiplex PCR; TCRdb lists only in-frame clones, some missing. V, J and clone size reflect that table, while D and trimming were determined from the DNA. The sample holds a few hundred thousand clones, over 75% seen once.

Sequenced material: PBMCs or T cells enriched from blood (not recorded which). The origin of this receptor is a woman between 18 and 29 years old who had recovered from COVID-19. The V and J genes are TRBV2 and TRBJ1-2; no reliable D call. The CDR3 spells CASSEAGLSYGYTF. The DNA for the CDR3 is TGTGCCAGCAGTGAGGCAGGTTTAAGTTATGGCTACACCTTC.